This entry features one TCR beta chain sequence. The antigen is undetermined. The CDR3 contains 14 residues. Germline V lookup: CDR1 SGHTA, CDR2 FQGNSA. V dropped 5 bases and J dropped 4 bases, with 14 bases sitting between them. The source of the sample is a study of cytomegalovirus exposure and HLA in healthy donors. Likely unrecorded immune exposures existed in these nominally healthy donors. Study-level results: Judged likely to be a sequencing artifact was a cluster of highly shared sequence variants. The authors assumed roughly uniform sequencing depth across donors for presence/absence analyses.

A multiplex PCR was run with 60 Vbeta primers and 13 Jbeta primers. As processed by the authors: Around 76 million unique TCR beta chains, roughly 10 million shared, were counted in a later analysis. TCRdb keeps only in-frame clones here, not all; method: immunoSEQ multiplex PCR. The V and J calls and clone size come from that table; D and trimming were worked out from the DNA. Of over 150,000 clones detected, 79% appear once; the ten largest clones hold 1.6%. Sample: PBMCs. This sequence originates from a woman younger than 30 in good health and CMV-seronegative. The chain joins TRBV7-2 to TRBJ1-2; TRBD1 might be the D (6 bases). The CDR3 protein is CASSPARGFYGYTF. In DNA, the CDR3 is TGTGCCAGCAGCCCGGCGAGGGGGTTCTATGGCTACACCTTC.